Reported below is one T cell receptor beta chain. This clone was picked up one time. The specificity of this receptor is unknown. The input lacks base qualities; no much larger clone sits a single base away. In the paper's terms, the time point label means: about 28 days (+/-7) after the second vaccine dose. AZD1222 recipients whose second dose came at about 4 weeks and those whose second dose came at about 12 weeks were combined into one group, since spike-specific TCR depth and breadth did not differ between the two schedules. Vaccinee samples came from UK trials COV001 and COV002, including a single-blind randomized controlled phase 2/3 trial of AZD1222 (ChAdOx1 nCoV-19) in healthy adults. For TCRbeta chain sequencing, PBMC samples from trial participants were taken at day 0 and at day 28 after the second dose. Germline trimming amounts to 4 bases on V and 2 bases on J, with 8 as the count of junction bases outside the gene matches. CDR1 and CDR2, per the germline V gene, are LGHNA and YSLEER. From its cysteine to its phenylalanine, the CDR3 spans 15 amino acids. Just CDR3 DNA is preserved here, 45 bases in frame from base 1.

The CDR3 regions of human TCRbeta chains were analyzed by immunosequencing. In the source study's methods: Repertoire TCRs were checked for matches against a reference library of SARS-CoV-2-specific TCRs that had been generated using the MIRA antigen-specificity platform. Breadth was defined as the fraction of unique TCRs that were SARS-CoV-2-associated. Depth was defined as the fraction of total T cells that were SARS-CoV-2-associated. Each spike-specific TCR was assigned to its reactive spike region and to a CD4 or CD8 class using the MIRA data. Log10-transformed breadth and depth values were compared by one-way ANOVA with Sidak's multiple comparisons tests. TCRdb limited this immuneACCESS table to in-frame rearrangements with V and J called. A share of clones is missing; checked studies link under half to unresolved V genes, and the rest is unexplained. The V and J calls and clone size were taken over from that table, and D and trimming were inferred from the DNA. Counted in this sample were about 180,000 clones; 88% of them appeared once. Jointly, the top ten make up roughly 25% of the sample.

These data originate in a study of T cell responses to AZD1222 COVID-19 vaccine (dated by TCRdb to about 2021). Context from the whole study: A total of about 230 trial participants underwent TCR sequencing, of whom some 210 received two doses of AZD1222 and some 26 received two doses of the MenACWY control vaccine. Enrollment into the trials was organized by age into subgroups of 18-55, 56-69 and 70-plus years, and those subgroups contained roughly 150, 30 and 60 TCR-sequenced participants, respectively. Overall study results and their limits: In the small 56-69-year group, the increase in depth fell short of significance, most likely because of low power. Most participants were white British and females outnumbered males, and the authors suggested that clonal diversity may have been underestimated. The vaccine-associated CD4 TCRs covered the entire spike protein, and the dominant responses fell in regions 160-218 and 743-854. Nearly half of unique spike-specific TCRs reportedly recognized epitopes outside regions mutated in the B.1.351 and B.1.1.7 variants. Conclusions about previously exposed vaccinees were limited because only six AZD1222 recipients were SARS-CoV-2 seropositive at baseline. A significant rise in spike-specific TCR breadth and depth was observed after two AZD1222 doses relative to day 0 and relative to MenACWY recipients. Because no day 14 peak-response samples were available, the repertoires could be characterized only after the peak T cell response.

The specimen was peripheral blood, collected 28 days after the second AZD1222 dose. This chain joins TRBV4-3 to TRBJ2-7; TRBD1 fits 7 bases in the junction. The TCR comes from an adult who received the AZD1222 COVID-19 vaccine. The DNA is as follows: TGCGCCAGCAGCCTTAATCGGCAGGGGGCCTACGAGCAGTACTTC. Translated, this gives CASSLNRQGAYEQYF.